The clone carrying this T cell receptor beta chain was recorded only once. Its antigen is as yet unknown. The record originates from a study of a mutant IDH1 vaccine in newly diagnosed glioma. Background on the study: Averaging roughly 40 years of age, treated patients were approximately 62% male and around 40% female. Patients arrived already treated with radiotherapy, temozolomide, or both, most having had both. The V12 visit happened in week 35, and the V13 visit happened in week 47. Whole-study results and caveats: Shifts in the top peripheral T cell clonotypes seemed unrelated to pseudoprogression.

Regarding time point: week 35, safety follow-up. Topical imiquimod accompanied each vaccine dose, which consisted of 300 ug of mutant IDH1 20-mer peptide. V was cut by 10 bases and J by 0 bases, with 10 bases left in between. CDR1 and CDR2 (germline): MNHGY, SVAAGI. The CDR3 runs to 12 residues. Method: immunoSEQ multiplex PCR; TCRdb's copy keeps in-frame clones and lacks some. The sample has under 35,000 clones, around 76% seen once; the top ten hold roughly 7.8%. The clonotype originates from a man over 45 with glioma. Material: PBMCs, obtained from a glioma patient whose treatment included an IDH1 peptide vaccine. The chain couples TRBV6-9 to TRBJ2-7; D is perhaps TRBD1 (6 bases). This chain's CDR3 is CAITGYSYEQYF. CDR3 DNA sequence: TGTGCCATAACAGGGTACTCCTACGAGCAGTACTTC.